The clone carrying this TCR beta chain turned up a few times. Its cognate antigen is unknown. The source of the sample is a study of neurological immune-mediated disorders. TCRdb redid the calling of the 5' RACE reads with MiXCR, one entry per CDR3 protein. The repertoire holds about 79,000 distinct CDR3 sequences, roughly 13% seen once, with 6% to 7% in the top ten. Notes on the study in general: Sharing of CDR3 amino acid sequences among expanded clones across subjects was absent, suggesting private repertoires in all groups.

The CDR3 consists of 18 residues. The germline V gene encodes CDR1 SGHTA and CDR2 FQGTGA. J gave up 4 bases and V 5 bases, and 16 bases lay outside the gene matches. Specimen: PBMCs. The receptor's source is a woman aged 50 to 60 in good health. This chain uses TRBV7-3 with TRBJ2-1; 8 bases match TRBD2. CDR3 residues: CASSPGGPLLAAYNEQFF. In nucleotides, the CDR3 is TGTGCCAGCAGCCCTGGGGGCCCATTACTAGCGGCTTACAATGAGCAGTTCTTC.